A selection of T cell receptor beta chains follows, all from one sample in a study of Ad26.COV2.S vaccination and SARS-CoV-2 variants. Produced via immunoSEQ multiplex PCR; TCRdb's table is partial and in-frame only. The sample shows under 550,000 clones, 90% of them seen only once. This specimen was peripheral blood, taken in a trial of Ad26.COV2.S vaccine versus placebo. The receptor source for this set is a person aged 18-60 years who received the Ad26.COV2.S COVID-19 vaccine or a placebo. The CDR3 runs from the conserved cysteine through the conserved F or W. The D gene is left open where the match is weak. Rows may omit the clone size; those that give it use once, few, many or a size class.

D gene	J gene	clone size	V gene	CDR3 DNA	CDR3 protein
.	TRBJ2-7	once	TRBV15	TGTGCCACCAGCAGTACAGGGAGCACCTACGAGCAGTACTTC	CATSSTGSTYEQYF
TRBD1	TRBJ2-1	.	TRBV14	TGTGCCAGCAGCCGGAGGGGTTTCGGGACAGGTATGGCTGGATGGGTGTCTGAGCAGTTCTTC	CASSRRGFGTGMAGWVSEQFF
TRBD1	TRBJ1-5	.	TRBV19	TGTGCCAGTACTTTCGGACAGGCTAGCAATCAGCCCCAGCATTTT	CASTFGQASNQPQHF
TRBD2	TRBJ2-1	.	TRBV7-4	TGTGCCAGCAGCAGTCGACTAGCGGCCTACAATGAGCAGTTCTTC	CASSSRLAAYNEQFF
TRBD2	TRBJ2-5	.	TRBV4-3	TGCGCCAGCAGCCAAGATCGGGGACTAGCGGGAGCCCAAGAGACCCAGTACTTC	CASSQDRGLAGAQETQYF
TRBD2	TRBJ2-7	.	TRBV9	TGTGCCAGCAGCCGGTTCGGGACTAGCGACTACGAGCAGTACTTC	CASSRFGTSDYEQYF
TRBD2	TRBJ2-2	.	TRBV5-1	TGCGCCAGCAGCTTGGCCGGGGGGACCGGGGAGCTGTTTTTT	CASSLAGGTGELFF
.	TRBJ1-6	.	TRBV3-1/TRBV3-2	TGTGCCAGCAGCCGTACAGGGAATTATTCACCCCTCCACTTT	CASSRTGNYSPLHF
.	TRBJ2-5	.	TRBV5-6	TGTGCCAGCAGCTTGGCCATCAGGGAAGAGACCCAGTACTTC	CASSLAIREETQYF
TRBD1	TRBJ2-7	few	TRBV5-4	TGTGCCAGCAGCCGCTACTGGGACAGCTACGAGCAGTACTTC	CASSRYWDSYEQYF
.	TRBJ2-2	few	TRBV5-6	TGTGCCAGCAGCTTGTTTTGGGATGGACCTACCACCGGGGAGCTGTTTTTT	CASSLFWDGPTTGELFF
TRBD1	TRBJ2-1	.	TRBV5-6	TGTGCCAGCAGCTCCGGGACAGGGGTTTACAATGAGCAGTTCTTC	CASSSGTGVYNEQFF
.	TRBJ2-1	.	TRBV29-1	TGCAGCGTTGGCTACCGGGTGGGGTCCTACAATGAGCAGTTCTTC	CSVGYRVGSYNEQFF
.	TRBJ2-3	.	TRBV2	TGTGCCAGCAGTGAAGTGGGCGGCCGCACAGATACGCAGTATTTT	CASSEVGGRTDTQYF
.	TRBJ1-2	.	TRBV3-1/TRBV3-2	TGTGCCAGCAGCCAAGGACAGTTCGATGGCTACACCTTC	CASSQGQFDGYTF
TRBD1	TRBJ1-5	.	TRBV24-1	TGTGCCACCAGTGATTCGGGACAGGGGTTCGGACAGCCCCAGCATTTT	CATSDSGQGFGQPQHF
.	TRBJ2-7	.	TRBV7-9	TGTGCCAGCAGCTCGCCGGGGATCGTACCCTACGAGCAGTACTTC	CASSSPGIVPYEQYF
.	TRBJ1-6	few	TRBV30	TGTGCCTGGAGTGTACAGAACCGGGCTCTGCCCCACTTT	CAWSVQNRALPHF
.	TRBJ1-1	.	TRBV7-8	TGTGCCAGCAGCCGCGGTAGGAACACTGAAGCTTTCTTT	CASSRGRNTEAFF
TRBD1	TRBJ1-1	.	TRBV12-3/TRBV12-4	TGTGCCAGCAGCCCGGGACAGGGGGGTCGGGCTTTCTTT	CASSPGQGGRAFF
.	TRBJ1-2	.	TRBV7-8	TGTGCCAGCAGCTTAGGCTGGGAGGGCGGCTACACCTTC	CASSLGWEGGYTF
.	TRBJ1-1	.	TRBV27	TGTGCCAGCAGTTTTAGCACGAACACTGAAGCTTTCTTT	CASSFSTNTEAFF
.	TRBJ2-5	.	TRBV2	TGTGCCAGCATGTTAAGCCCGCGGGAGACCCAGTACTTC	CASMLSPRETQYF
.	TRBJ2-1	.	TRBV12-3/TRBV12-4	TGTGCCAGCATGGGCTACAATGAGCAGTTCTTC	CASMGYNEQFF
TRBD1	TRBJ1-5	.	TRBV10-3	TGTGCCATCAGTGGACAGGGGGATCAGCCCCAGCATTTT	CAISGQGDQPQHF
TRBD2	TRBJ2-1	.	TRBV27	TGTGCCAGCAGTTTAACCCAAGCGGGAGAGGGCTATGAGCAGTTCTTC	CASSLTQAGEGYEQFF
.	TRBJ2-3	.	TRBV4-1	TGCGCCAGCAGCCAAGATCGAATCAGCGATACGCAGTATTTT	CASSQDRISDTQYF
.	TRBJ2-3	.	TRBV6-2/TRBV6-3	TGTGCCAGCAGCCCGACTAACACAGATACGCAGTATTTT	CASSPTNTDTQYF
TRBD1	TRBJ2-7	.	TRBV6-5	TGTGCCAGCAGCCTCACGACAGGGGAGAATTACGAGCAGTACTTC	CASSLTTGENYEQYF
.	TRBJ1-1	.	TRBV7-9	TGTGCCAGCAGCTTAGCGCAGGCGGCTCGTGAAGCTTTCTTT	CASSLAQAAREAFF
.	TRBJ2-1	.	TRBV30	TGTGCCTGGAGTAAAGTGAATGAGCAGTTCTTC	CAWSKVNEQFF
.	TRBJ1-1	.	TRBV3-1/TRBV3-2	TGTGCCAGCAGCCAAGGGTTTTACAGATTGAACACTGAAGCTTTCTTT	CASSQGFYRLNTEAFF
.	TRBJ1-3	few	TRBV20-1	TGCAGTGCTAGTAACTCTGGAAACACCATATATTTT	CSASNSGNTIYF
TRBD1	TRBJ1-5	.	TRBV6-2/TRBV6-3	TGTGCCAGCAGCAACTCCGGGACAGGGGTTCAGCCCCAGCATTTT	CASSNSGTGVQPQHF
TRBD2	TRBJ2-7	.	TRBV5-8	TGTGCCAGCAGAATGTTGGCTAGCGGGGATCTATCACCCTACGAGCAGTACTTC	CASRMLASGDLSPYEQYF
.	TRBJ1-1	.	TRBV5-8	TGTGCCAGCAGCTTGGTAAGGAACACTGAAGCTTTCTTT	CASSLVRNTEAFF
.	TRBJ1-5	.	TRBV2	TGTGCCAGCAGGCCCGTACAGCAATATAGCAATCAGCCCCAGCATTTT	CASRPVQQYSNQPQHF
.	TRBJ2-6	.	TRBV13	TGTGCCAGCAGCGGAGAAGGGTGGTCTGGGGCCAACGTCCTGACTTTC	CASSGEGWSGANVLTF
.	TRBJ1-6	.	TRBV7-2	TGTGCCAGCAGAGTAGGTGGGGGTTCACCCCTCCACTTT	CASRVGGGSPLHF
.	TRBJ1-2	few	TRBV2	TGTGCCAGCAGGGGAAGTGATTACTATGGCTACACCTTC	CASRGSDYYGYTF
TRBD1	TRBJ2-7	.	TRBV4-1	TGCGCCAGCAGCCAGTACTATAGGGGACAGTCGTCCTTTTACGAGCAGTACTTC	CASSQYYRGQSSFYEQYF
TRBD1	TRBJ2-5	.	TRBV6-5	TGTGCCAGCAGTTTCTCTGGACAGGTCAGCCAAGAGACCCAGTACTTC	CASSFSGQVSQETQYF
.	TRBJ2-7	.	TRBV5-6	TGTGCCAGCAGCTTGATATTGCGACAATACGAGCAGTACTTC	CASSLILRQYEQYF
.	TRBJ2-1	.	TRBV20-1	TGCAGTGCTAATGAGAGGGGGAGATGGAACAATGAGCAGTTCTTC	CSANERGRWNNEQFF
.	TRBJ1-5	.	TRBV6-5	TGTGCCAGCAGTTTAGGATGGGGGAATCAGCCCCAGCATTTT	CASSLGWGNQPQHF
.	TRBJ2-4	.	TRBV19	TGTGCCAGTAGTACTATAGAACCGGCCAAAAACATTCAGTACTTC	CASSTIEPAKNIQYF
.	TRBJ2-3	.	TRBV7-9	TGTGCCAGCAGCTTAGTCATTAGCCCAGATACGCAGTATTTT	CASSLVISPDTQYF
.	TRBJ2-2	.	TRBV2	TGTGCCAGCAGTGAAATGGACTTGGAGCTGTTTTTT	CASSEMDLELFF
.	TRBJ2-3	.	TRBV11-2	TGTGCCAGCAGCTTAAACGGGGGGCACTTGCCAGATACGCAGTATTTT	CASSLNGGHLPDTQYF
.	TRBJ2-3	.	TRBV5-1	TGCGCCAGCAGCTTGGAGGCGGGAACAGATACGCAGTATTTT	CASSLEAGTDTQYF
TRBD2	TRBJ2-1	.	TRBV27	TGTGCCAGCAGTCCGGGACTAGCGGGAGGGCTTACCTACAATGAGCAGTTCTTC	CASSPGLAGGLTYNEQFF
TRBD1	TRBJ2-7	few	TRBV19	TGTGCCAGTAGTCTTCACCTTTCCGGGACAGCCCCCTACGAGCAGTACTTC	CASSLHLSGTAPYEQYF
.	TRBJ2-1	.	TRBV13	TGTGCCAGCAGCTTAGGTCTAGCGCAATACAATGAGCAGTTCTTC	CASSLGLAQYNEQFF
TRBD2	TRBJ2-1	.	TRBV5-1	TGCGCCAGCAGCTTGCAGACTAGCGGGAGGGTGAATGAGCAGTTCTTC	CASSLQTSGRVNEQFF
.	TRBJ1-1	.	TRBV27	TGTGCCAGCAGTTCTCTAGGAGCGAGGACTGAAGCTTTCTTT	CASSSLGARTEAFF
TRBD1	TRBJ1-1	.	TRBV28	TGTGCCAGCCCCCCTGGACAGGAACAGAACACTGAAGCTTTCTTT	CASPPGQEQNTEAFF
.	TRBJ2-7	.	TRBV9	TGTGCCAGCAGCGTAGGTCCCCCATACGAGCAGTACTTC	CASSVGPPYEQYF
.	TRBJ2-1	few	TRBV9	TGTGCCAGCAGCGTAGGGTCTGTCTCCTACAATGAGCAGTTCTTC	CASSVGSVSYNEQFF
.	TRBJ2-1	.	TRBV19	TGTGCCAGTAGTACAAGACTTACCTACAATGAGCAGTTCTTC	CASSTRLTYNEQFF